This entry lists 25 T cell receptor beta chains sequenced from one sample in a study of brain T cells in children with intractable seizures. Here immunoSEQ multiplex PCR was the method, and the copy in TCRdb shows in-frame clones only, minus some. Here the sample spans about 120,000 clones, 90% to 95% being singletons. The starting material was peripheral blood, obtained at surgery. The receptors derive from a boy under two years old with hemimegalencephaly and intractable seizures.

The gene calls are TRBV6-5 and TRBJ2-1, with TRBD1 as a possible D gene (6 bases). CDR3 length: 16 residues. The V end was cut by 0 bases, the J end by 9 bases, with 18 bases between. Germline V gives CDR1 MNHEY, CDR2 SVGAGI. The CDR3 sequence: CASSYSPGHPFSEQFF. The CDR3 nucleotides are TGTGCCAGCAGTTACTCGCCGGGACACCCCTTTAGTGAGCAGTTCTTC.

This chain joins TRBV20-1 and TRBJ2-7; the D is unclear. The germline V gene encodes CDR1 DFQATT and CDR2 SNEGSKA (reference sequence). The CDR3 is made up of 13 amino acids. V gave up 3 bases and J gave up 3 bases, with 12 bases separating them. Written as DNA, the CDR3 is TGCAGTGCTAGTAAGATTGCAAGCTACGAGCAGTACTTC. Protein product: CSASKIASYEQYF.

This chain connects TRBV20-1 to TRBJ1-2; D not certain. The length of the CDR3 is 11 residues. The V end lost 5 bases, the J end lost 1 base, and 5 bases lay between the germline ends. The germline V gene encodes CDR1 DFQATT and CDR2 SNEGSKA (reference sequence). DNA of the CDR3: TGCAGTGCTCAGGATAACTATGGCTACACCTTC. Its translation is CSAQDNYGYTF.

The chain combines TRBV4-2 with TRBJ2-7; D uncertain. The CDR3 loop spans 14 amino acids. V lost 2 bases and J 5 bases, leaving 13 bases between the germline ends. The germline V gene encodes CDR1 LGHNA and CDR2 YNFKEQ. The CDR3 loop reads CASSQSAAFNEQYF. In DNA form, the CDR3 reads TGTGCCAGCAGCCAAAGTGCGGCCTTCAACGAGCAGTACTTC.

The chain employs TRBV24-1 and TRBJ1-2, with D hard to call. CDR3 length equals 12 residues. V was cut by 6 bases and J by 8 bases, with 12 bases left in between. Per the germline V gene, CDR1 is KGHDR and CDR2 is SFDVKD. The DNA for the CDR3 is TGTGCCACCAGTTCCGGAGAAGTGGGCTACACCTTC. It codes for CATSSGEVGYTF.

This CDR3 reads CASSFWRGQGSNEQFF. CDR3 DNA sequence: TGTGCCAGCAGTTTTTGGCGGGGCCAAGGTAGCAATGAGCAGTTCTTC. The chain is built from TRBV28 and TRBJ2-1; TRBD2 might be the D (6 bases). This CDR3 is built from 16 residues. V was trimmed by 3 bases and J by 6 bases, leaving 18 bases between them. Germline V gene sequence: CDR1 MDHEN, CDR2 SYDVKM.

The chain has TRBV4-3 and TRBJ1-4, with D unclear. The CDR3 spans 13 residues. The V gene lost 0 bases and the J gene lost 6 bases, with 5 bases spanning the gap. CDR1 is LGHNA, CDR2 YSLEER, per germline. CDR3 sequence reads: CASSQDTYEKLFF. The CDR3 DNA reads as TGCGCCAGCAGCCAAGATACATATGAAAAACTGTTTTTT.

The V gene is TRBV24-1, the J gene TRBJ2-2, with D possibly matching TRBD1 (6 bases). CDR1 is KGHDR, CDR2 SFDVKD, per germline. V was shortened by 11 bases and J by 5 bases, with 14 bases between the two germline ends. The CDR3 is 13 residues long. Written as DNA, the CDR3 is TGTGCCATCCGGACAGCAAAGACCGGGGAGCTGTTTTTT. Its translation is CAIRTAKTGELFF.

This sequence joins TRBV5-1 and TRBJ2-1, with no clear D. Germline V gene lookup returns CDR1 SGHRS and CDR2 YFSETQ. The CDR3 consists of 12 residues. Between the trimmed V and J ends, which lost 6 bases and 5 bases, there was a span of 9 bases. The CDR3 region has the DNA TGCGCCAGCACGGACGGCAACAATGAGCAGTTCTTC. It encodes CASTDGNNEQFF.

The rearrangement links TRBV5-6 to TRBJ1-2; D is ambiguous. The CDR3 totals 13 residues. CDR1 is SGHDT and CDR2 is YYEEEE in the germline V gene. V gave up 7 bases and J gave up 4 bases, with 14 bases separating them. The CDR3 here is CASESQVLYGYTF. CDR3 nucleotides: TGTGCCAGCGAATCCCAGGTCCTCTATGGCTACACCTTC.

This clone has only one observation. The V gene is TRBV7-9, the J gene TRBJ1-1, with 7 bases aligning to TRBD1. With 2 bases clipped from V and 1 base from J, the junction kept 4 bases outside the gene matches. This CDR3 contains 15 residues. Germline V lookup: CDR1 SEHNR, CDR2 FQNEAQ (reference sequence). This chain's CDR3 is CASSLRGRRNTEAFF. The CDR3 region has the DNA TGTGCCAGCAGCTTAAGGGGGCGCCGGAACACTGAAGCTTTCTTT.

This chain connects TRBV7-9 to TRBJ2-4, with a possible D match to TRBD2 (5 bases). The CDR3 sequence is 14 residues long. Deletions cut 2 bases from V and 7 bases from J, with 12 bases between. Germline loops: CDR1 SEHNR, CDR2 FQNEAQ (reference sequence). The CDR3 DNA follows: TGTGCCAGCAGCTTAACTGGGGAGAGGAACATTCAGTACTTC. As protein: CASSLTGERNIQYF.

This sequence joins TRBV20-1 and TRBJ2-7, with 10 bases aligning to TRBD2. The V segment lost 3 bases and the J segment 4 bases; nucleotides outside the gene matches: 6. Germline lookup yields CDR1 DFQATT and CDR2 SNEGSKA (reference sequence). The CDR3 sequence is 14 residues long. The DNA for the CDR3 is TGCAGTGCTAGTTTAGCGGGAGGAGGGTACGAGCAGTACTTC. This codes for CSASLAGGGYEQYF.

This chain connects TRBV5-1 to TRBJ2-5; the D is unclear. V was cut by 0 bases and J by 2 bases, with 8 bases left in between. The CDR3 spans 14 residues. Germline CDR1 SGHRS, CDR2 YFSETQ. The CDR3 region is CASSLAATQETQYF. DNA of the CDR3: TGCGCCAGCAGCTTGGCCGCCACTCAAGAGACCCAGTACTTC.

The CDR3 protein is CASTSRDSIAKNIQYF. As DNA, the CDR3 is TGTGCCAGCACTTCCCGGGACTCCATAGCCAAAAACATTCAGTACTTC. The chain combines TRBV2 with TRBJ2-4, with D possibly matching TRBD2 (6 bases). V gave up 7 bases and J gave up 0 bases, with 16 bases separating them. The CDR3 sequence is 16 residues long. Germline V gives CDR1 SNHLY, CDR2 FYNNEI.

The rearrangement uses TRBV11-3 and TRBJ2-5, with D uncertain. Germline lookup yields CDR1 SGHNT and CDR2 YENEEA. CDR3 length equals 14 residues. V shed 1 base and J shed 5 bases, with 11 bases lying between them. The CDR3 sequence: CASSLVGNAETQYF. The CDR3 nucleotides read TGTGCCAGCAGCTTAGTAGGGAACGCGGAGACCCAGTACTTC.

J is TRBJ1-1 and V is TRBV5-1; maybe TRBD1 (6 bases). CDR3 length: 18 residues. Germline V lookup: CDR1 SGHRS, CDR2 YFSETQ. V dropped 0 bases and J dropped 5 bases, with 23 bases sitting between them. CDR3 loop: CASSLEINLQGFKTEAFF. DNA of the CDR3: TGCGCCAGCAGCTTGGAAATAAACCTCCAGGGGTTTAAAACTGAAGCTTTCTTT.

The chain has TRBV28 and TRBJ1-5; 8 bases fit TRBD1. Trimming removed 1 base from V and 6 bases from J; junction bases left unmatched: 8. The CDR3 has 16 residues. In germline, CDR1 is MDHEN, CDR2 SYDVKM. The chain's CDR3 is CASSLYSRGRTQPQHF. CDR3 DNA sequence: TGTGCCAGCAGTTTATACTCCAGGGGGCGGACTCAGCCCCAGCATTTT.

This CDR3 is CATSRDGWDTQYF. The CDR3 coding sequence is TGTGCCACCAGCAGAGATGGGTGGGATACGCAGTATTTT. The chain recombines TRBV15 with TRBJ2-3; no clear D. The germline gives CDR1 LNHNV, CDR2 YYDKDF (reference sequence). The CDR3 is made up of 13 amino acids. V shed 0 bases and J shed 6 bases, with 7 bases lying between them.

V usage is TRBV7-2 and J usage is TRBJ2-3, with D perhaps TRBD2 (5 bases). The V and J ends lost 5 bases and 1 base respectively, with 7 bases between them. The CDR3 is 13 amino acids. From germline, CDR1 is SGHTA and CDR2 FQGNSA. The CDR3 DNA reads TGTGCCAGCAGCGGTAGCGGCACAGATACGCAGTATTTT. This encodes CASSGSGTDTQYF. The entire variable domain, with the rest obtained from reference TRBV7-2 and TRBJ2-3, is as follows: GAGVSQSPSNKVTEKGKDVELRCDPISGHTALYWYRQSLGQGLEFLIYFQGNSAPDKSGLPSDRFSAERTGGSVSTLTIQRTQQEDSAVYLCASSGSGTDTQYFGPGTRLTVL.

This chain joins TRBV6-5 and TRBJ1-2, with no clear D. The CDR3 runs 13 residues. CDR1 is MNHEY and CDR2 is SVGAGI in the germline V gene. V gave up 7 bases and J gave up 6 bases, with 15 bases separating them. This CDR3 is CASTESVLNGYTF. CDR3 bases: TGTGCCAGCACAGAGTCGGTCTTGAATGGCTACACCTTC.

The chain employs TRBV9 and TRBJ2-1; the D is unclear. Deletions cut 0 bases from V and 6 bases from J, with 7 bases between. The CDR3 has 13 residues. CDR1 is SGDLS, CDR2 YYNGEE, per germline. Here the CDR3 reads CASSVGTPNEQFF. The CDR3, as DNA: TGTGCCAGCAGCGTAGGCACGCCCAATGAGCAGTTCTTC.

CDR3 amino acids: CASTNQGGETQYF. The CDR3 coding sequence is TGTGCCAGCACTAATCAGGGCGGGGAGACCCAGTACTTC. The rearrangement uses TRBV25-1 and TRBJ2-5, with D tentatively TRBD1 or TRBD2 (5 bases each). The V end was cut by 7 bases, the J end by 5 bases, with 14 bases between. CDR3 length equals 13 residues. The germline V gene encodes CDR1 MGHDK and CDR2 SYGVNS. Filled out from reference TRBV25-1 and TRBJ2-5, the complete variable domain reads EADIYQTPRYLVIGTGKKITLECSQTMGHDKMYWYQQDPGMELHLIHYSYGVNSTEKGDLSSESTVSRIRTEHFPLTLESARPSHTSQYLCASTNQGGETQYFGPGTRLLVL.

This chain connects TRBV19 to TRBJ2-1, with TRBD2 identical over 7 bases. Germline CDR1 reads LNHDA; CDR2 reads SQIVND (reference sequence). The CDR3 consists of 13 residues. After removal of 3 bases from V and 9 bases from J, the junction contained 5 bases not matched to a gene. Here the CDR3 reads CASSIVASGEQFF. Here the CDR3 DNA reads TGTGCCAGTAGTATCGTTGCTAGCGGTGAGCAGTTCTTC. Variable domain in full (rest from reference TRBV19 and TRBJ2-1): DGGITQSPKYLFRKEGQNVTLSCEQNLNHDAMYWYRQDPGQGLRLIYYSQIVNDFQKGDIAEGYSVSREKKESFPLTVTSAQKNPTAFYLCASSIVASGEQFFGPGTRLTVL.

V usage is TRBV27 and J usage is TRBJ2-3, with 10 bases aligning to TRBD2. The CDR3 has 18 residues. With V trimmed by 5 bases and J by 3 bases, 14 bases remained unmatched. CDR1 and CDR2 (germline): MNHEY, SMNVEV (reference sequence). CDR3 loop: CASSQRWASGSRTDTQYF. DNA for the CDR3: TGTGCCAGCAGTCAGAGGTGGGCTAGCGGGAGTAGGACAGATACGCAGTATTTT.